A single sample is the source of the 9 T cell receptor beta chains below, sequenced in a study of cytomegalovirus exposure and HLA in healthy donors. Libraries were prepared by immunoSEQ multiplex PCR; TCRdb keeps only in-frame clonotypes and omits some of them. This table holds roughly 50,000 clones, about 92% found once. The sample comprised PBMCs. Every receptor here comes from a woman aged 18 to 35 in good health and CMV-seropositive.

This sequence joins TRBV9 and TRBJ2-7, with TRBD1 matching 9 bases. This CDR3 is 15 amino acids long. J gave up 2 bases and V 2 bases, and 5 bases lay outside the gene matches. The germline gives CDR1 SGDLS, CDR2 YYNGEE. The CDR3 sequence is CASSVSGTGTYEQYF. The CDR3 DNA sequence: TGTGCCAGCAGCGTTTCCGGGACAGGGACCTACGAGCAGTACTTC.

V is TRBV4-1 and J is TRBJ2-1; 9 positions match TRBD2. Per the germline V gene, CDR1 is MGHRA and CDR2 is YSYEKL. This CDR3 has 19 amino acids. V shed 0 bases, J shed 6 bases, and the junction held 15 bases outside the gene matches. The CDR3: CASSQEWTSVGGGFNEQFF. The CDR3 nucleotides read TGCGCCAGCAGCCAAGAATGGACTAGCGTCGGGGGGGGCTTCAATGAGCAGTTCTTC.

V usage is TRBV28 and J usage is TRBJ1-4, with 8 bases identical to TRBD1. The trim removed 3 bases at V and 7 bases at J, leaving 7 bases unmatched. Germline loops: CDR1 MDHEN, CDR2 SYDVKM. The CDR3 covers 15 residues. Here the CDR3 DNA reads TGTGCCAGCAGTTTGTTCGGACAGGGCCCTGAAAAACTGTTTTTT. Its translation is CASSLFGQGPEKLFF.

This sequence joins TRBV5-1 and TRBJ2-2, with D possibly TRBD2 on 5 matching bases. The CDR3 contains 16 residues. V lost 1 base, J lost 4 bases, and 14 bases lay in between. Germline V gene data show CDR1 as SGHRS and CDR2 as YFSETQ. Here the CDR3 DNA reads TGCGCCAGCAGCTTGCTGCCTAGCACGGGCACCGGGGAGCTGTTTTTT. This encodes CASSLLPSTGTGELFF. The whole variable domain, filled in from reference TRBV5-1 and TRBJ2-2, reads KAGVTQTPRYLIKTRGQQVTLSCSPISGHRSVSWYQQTPGQGLQFLFEYFSETQRNKGNFPGRFSGRQFSNSRSEMNVSTLELGDSALYLCASSLLPSTGTGELFFGEGSRLTVL.

The gene calls are TRBV9 and TRBJ2-5; 12 bases are shared with TRBD2. The CDR3 spans 16 residues. The V gene's germline CDR1 is SGDLS and CDR2 YYNGEE. V dropped 5 bases and J dropped 0; count of bases not matched to a gene: 5. DNA of the CDR3: TGTGCCAGCAGTAGCACTAGCGGGGGGTACCAAGAGACCCAGTACTTC. It yields the protein CASSSTSGGYQETQYF.

The chain is built from TRBV5-1 and TRBJ2-5; 8 positions match TRBD2. After removal of 2 bases from V and 2 bases from J, the junction contained 5 bases not matched to a gene. This CDR3 is built from 15 residues. CDR1 is SGHRS, CDR2 YFSETQ, per germline. The CDR3 nucleotides are TGCGCCAGCAGCTTAACGGGGGGGCTACAAGAGACCCAGTACTTC. Protein product: CASSLTGGLQETQYF.

CDR3 sequence (DNA): TGTGCCACCAGCAGAGAACTCGGCCGGGACAGGGGGCGCGATACGCAGTATTTT. This gives the protein CATSRELGRDRGRDTQYF. The chain couples TRBV15 to TRBJ2-3; 12 bases align to TRBD1. Trimming took 0 bases from V and 6 from J; bases not matched to a gene: 10. Germline CDR1 is LNHNV and CDR2 is YYDKDF (reference sequence). There are 18 residues in the CDR3.

This chain joins TRBV6-6 and TRBJ1-2; TRBD1 matches 8 bases. With 5 bases clipped from V and 2 bases from J, the junction kept 7 bases outside the gene matches. Germline V gives CDR1 MNHNY, CDR2 SVGAGI (reference sequence). The CDR3 spans 15 residues. Written as DNA, the CDR3 is TGTGCCAGCAGTCCAAGGGACAGGACGAACTATGGCTACACCTTC. Protein product: CASSPRDRTNYGYTF.

The chain has TRBV5-1 and TRBJ1-2; D perhaps matches TRBD1 (6 bases). V shed 3 bases and J shed 3 bases, with 12 bases lying between them. Germline V gives CDR1 SGHRS, CDR2 YFSETQ. CDR3 length equals 14 residues. As DNA, the CDR3 is TGCGCCAGCAGCTCGGGACACCCACACTATGGCTACACCTTC. Protein product: CASSSGHPHYGYTF.